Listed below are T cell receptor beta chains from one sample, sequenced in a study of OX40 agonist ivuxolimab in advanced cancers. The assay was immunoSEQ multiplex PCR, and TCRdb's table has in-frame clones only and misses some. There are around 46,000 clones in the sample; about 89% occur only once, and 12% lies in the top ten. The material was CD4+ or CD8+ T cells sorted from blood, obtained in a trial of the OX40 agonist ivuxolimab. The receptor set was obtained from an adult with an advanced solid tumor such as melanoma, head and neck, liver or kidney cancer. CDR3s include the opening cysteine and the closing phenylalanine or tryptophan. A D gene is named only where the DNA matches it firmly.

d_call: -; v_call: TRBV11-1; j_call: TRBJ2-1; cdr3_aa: CASSRAGTSYNEQFF
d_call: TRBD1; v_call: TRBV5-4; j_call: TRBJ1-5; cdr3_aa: CASSLAVIRGRNQPQHF
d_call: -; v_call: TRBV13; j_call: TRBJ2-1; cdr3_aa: CASSLVGNEQFF
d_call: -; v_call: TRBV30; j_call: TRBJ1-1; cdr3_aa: CAWTLNTEAFF
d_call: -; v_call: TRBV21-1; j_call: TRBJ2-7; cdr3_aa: CARLGRGGGLDEQYF
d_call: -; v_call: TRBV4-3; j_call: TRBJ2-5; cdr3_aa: CASSQTPGSEGWETQYF
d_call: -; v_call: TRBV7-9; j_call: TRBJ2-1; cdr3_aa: CASSSQTGPTYNEQFF
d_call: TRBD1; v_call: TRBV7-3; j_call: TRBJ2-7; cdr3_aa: CASSWGQGASYEQYF
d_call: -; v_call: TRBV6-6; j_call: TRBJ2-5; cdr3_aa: CASSYSGVSGETQYF
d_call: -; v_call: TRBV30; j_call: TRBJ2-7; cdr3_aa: CAWAGPTQQYF
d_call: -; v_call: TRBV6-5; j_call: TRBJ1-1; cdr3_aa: CASSPGTEAFF
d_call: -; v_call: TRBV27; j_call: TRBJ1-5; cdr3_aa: CASSFNSNQPQHF
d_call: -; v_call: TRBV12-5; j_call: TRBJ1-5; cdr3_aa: CASGLEGNQPQHF
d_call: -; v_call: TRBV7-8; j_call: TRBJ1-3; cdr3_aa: CASSLATSSGNTIYF
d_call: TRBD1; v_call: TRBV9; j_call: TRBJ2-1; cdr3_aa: CASGGQAAYNEQFF
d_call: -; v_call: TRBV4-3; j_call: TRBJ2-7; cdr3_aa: CASSQVMGRGEQYF
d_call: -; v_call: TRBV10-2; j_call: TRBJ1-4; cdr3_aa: CASSEYEAWDEKLFF
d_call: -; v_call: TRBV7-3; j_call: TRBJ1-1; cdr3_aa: CASSLSGRSTEAFF
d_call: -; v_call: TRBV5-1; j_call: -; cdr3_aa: CASSDTALGEQYF
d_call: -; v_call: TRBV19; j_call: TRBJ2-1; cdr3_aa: CASSRGPSSYNEQFF
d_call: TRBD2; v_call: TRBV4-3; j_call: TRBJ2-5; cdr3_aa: CASSPSQRELETQYF
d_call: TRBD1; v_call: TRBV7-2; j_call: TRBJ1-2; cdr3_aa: CASSSRGQLSNYGYTF
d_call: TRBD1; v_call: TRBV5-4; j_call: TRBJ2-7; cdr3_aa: CASSQESGTAPYEQYF
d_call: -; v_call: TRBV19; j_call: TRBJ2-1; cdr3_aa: CASSMQSSVGYNEQFF
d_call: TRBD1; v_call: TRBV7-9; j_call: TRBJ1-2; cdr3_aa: CASSLVAGQANYGYTF
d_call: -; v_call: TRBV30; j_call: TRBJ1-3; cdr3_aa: CAWSVGPGNTIYF
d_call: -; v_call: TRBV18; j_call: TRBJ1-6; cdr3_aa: CASSLTNSPLHF
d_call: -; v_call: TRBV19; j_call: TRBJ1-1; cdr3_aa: CATPGPPPFF
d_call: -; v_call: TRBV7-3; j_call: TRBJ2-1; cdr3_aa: CASSLTGDRSRSHEQFF
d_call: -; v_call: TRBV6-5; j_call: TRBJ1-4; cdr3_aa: CASSSQGPSEKLFF
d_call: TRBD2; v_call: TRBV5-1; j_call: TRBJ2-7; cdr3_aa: CASSPRVAGVYEQYF
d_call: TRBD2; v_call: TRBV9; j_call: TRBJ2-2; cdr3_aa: CASSVVGGGLAGGANTGELFF
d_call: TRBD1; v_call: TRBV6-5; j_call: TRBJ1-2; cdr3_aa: CASSFAGQGSYGYTF
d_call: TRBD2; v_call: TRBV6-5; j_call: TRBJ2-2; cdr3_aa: CASSYAGEGGELFF
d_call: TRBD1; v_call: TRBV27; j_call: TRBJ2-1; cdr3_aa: CASSLGQAYNEQFF
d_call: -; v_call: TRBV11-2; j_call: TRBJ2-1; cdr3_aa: CASSFPGVRDEQFF
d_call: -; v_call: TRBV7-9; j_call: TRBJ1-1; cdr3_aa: CASSLKVSNTEAFF
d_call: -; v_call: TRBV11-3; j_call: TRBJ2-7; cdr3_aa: CASSLGGWEQYF
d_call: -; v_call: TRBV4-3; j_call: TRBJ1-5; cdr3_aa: CASSQDSRSNQPQHF
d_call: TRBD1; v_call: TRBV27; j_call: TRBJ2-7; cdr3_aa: CASSPRGQGTYEQYF
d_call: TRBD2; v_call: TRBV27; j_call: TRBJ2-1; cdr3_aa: CASSLSAGVDEQFF
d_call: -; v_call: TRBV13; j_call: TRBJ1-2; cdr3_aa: CASSLVGEPPSERGDGYTF
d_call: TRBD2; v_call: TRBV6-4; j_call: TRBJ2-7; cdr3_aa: CARRSKDGGRPNSYEQYF
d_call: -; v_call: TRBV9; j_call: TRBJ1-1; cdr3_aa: CASSVYKGELDTEAFF
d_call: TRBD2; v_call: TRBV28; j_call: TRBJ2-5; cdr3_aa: CASSLSGRRETQYF